This T cell receptor (beta chain) was documented in a study of cytomegalovirus exposure and HLA in healthy donors. For the study at large: Roughly 180 million T cells yielded roughly 120 million unique TCR beta sequences in earlier analysis.

The PCR was carried out with 60 Vbeta primers and 13 Jbeta primers. This table comes from immunoSEQ multiplex PCR, and its TCRdb copy is limited to in-frame clones, with some not included. The sample consists of approximately 130,000 clones, around nine tenths of them appearing once. Healthy bone marrow donors formed the donor group. The germline V gene encodes CDR1 SEHNR and CDR2 FQNEAQ (reference sequence). The CDR3 contains 16 residues. J lost 4 bases, V lost 2 bases, and 4 bases had no gene match. Concerning this clone itself: Its antigen is not identified.

Findings and caveats of the study: The authors later linked a missense DCLRE1C variant to TCR beta V- and J-gene trimming.

The V gene is TRBV7-9, the J gene TRBJ2-3; 12 positions match TRBD2. Sequencing was performed on PBMCs. The source of this sequence is a woman aged 25 to 45 in good health and CMV-seronegative. The CDR3 DNA is TGTGCCAGCAGCTTACCGACTAGCGGGAGCCCAGATACGCAGTATTTT. Amino acid sequence: CASSLPTSGSPDTQYF.